This entry concerns a single T cell receptor (beta chain). The data were taken from a study of molecular identifiers for immune sequencing clone quantification. Germline-derived CDR1 and CDR2 are SGDLS and YYNGEE. Trimming removed 2 bases from V and 4 bases from J, with 16 bases in between. The CDR3 runs to 15 residues. Bulk TCR libraries were made with methods that had been previously described and with listed TCR primers. TCRdb passed the PCR reads through MiXCR, listing each CDR3 protein once. The sample carries around 320,000 distinct CDR3 sequences, roughly a quarter recorded once. This chain links TRBV9 with TRBJ2-7; TRBD1 might be the D (6 bases). Specimen: naive CD8+ T cells from blood, with Jurkat cell RNA spiked in. The sample's subset: FACS-sorted CD8+CD4-CCR7+CD45RA+ naive T cells. This TCR was recovered from a human donor in good health. Some libraries in this study had Jurkat cell RNA spiked in. CDR3 residues: CASSVESGVYYEQYF. The CDR3 bases are TGTGCCAGCAGCGTGGAGTCAGGGGTTTATTACGAGCAGTACTTC.